Each of the 25 T cell receptor beta chains below was sequenced from the same sample in a study of beta chain features in type 1 diabetes. The entirety of the isolated RNA underwent reverse transcription, so expressed TCRB transcripts were sequenced. Sequenced by immunoSEQ multiplex PCR; TCRdb stores in-frame clones only, minus some. Of about 210,000 clones listed, approximately 11% are singletons. Sequencing was carried out using central memory CD4+ T cells from blood. These receptors all come from a man between 18 and 29 years old in good health.

The chain couples TRBV25-1 to TRBJ1-5; D not certain. From germline, CDR1 is MGHDK and CDR2 SYGVNS. V lost 0 bases, J lost 4 bases, and 4 bases lay in between. There are 13 residues in the CDR3. Here the CDR3 reads CASSEYTNQPQHF. CDR3 coding DNA: TGTGCCAGCAGTGAATATACAAATCAGCCCCAGCATTTT.

Details on this clone: Additional DNA sequences in this sample encode the identical CDR3. The chain joins TRBV5-4 to TRBJ2-5; no clear D. Looked up from germline, CDR1 is SGHNT and CDR2 is YYREEE (reference sequence). The CDR3 is 11 amino acids. The V gene lost 4 bases and the J gene lost 5 bases, with 6 bases spanning the gap. The CDR3 DNA is TGTGCCAGCAGCCCCGGGGAGACCCAGTACTTC. It encodes CASSPGETQYF.

The sample holds a few counts of this clone. This rearrangement joins TRBV5-4 to TRBJ2-2; D is possibly TRBD1 or TRBD2 (6 bases each). Per the germline V gene, CDR1 is SGHNT and CDR2 is YYREEE (reference sequence). This CDR3 contains 14 residues. V lost 2 bases to trimming and J lost 4 bases, with 9 bases between them. This CDR3 is CASSFGGSTGELFF. The CDR3 DNA reads TGTGCCAGCAGCTTCGGGGGCAGCACCGGGGAGCTGTTTTTT.

In this sample, this clone turned up many times. The chain combines TRBV30 with TRBJ2-1; 13 positions match TRBD2. This CDR3 comprises 15 residues. Looked up from germline, CDR1 is GTSNPN and CDR2 is SVGIG (reference sequence). The junction had 1 base not matched to a gene; V was cut back by 0 bases and J by 5 bases. The CDR3 bases are TGTGCCTGGAGTGTAGGGACTAGCGGGAACAATGAGCAGTTCTTC. Encoded protein: CAWSVGTSGNNEQFF.

This clone was seen many times. In DNA, the CDR3 is TGTGCCAGCAACGGGCGGGGAACAGATACGCAGTATTTT. Encoded protein: CASNGRGTDTQYF. The chain combines TRBV5-6 with TRBJ2-3, with D possibly matching TRBD2 (6 bases). The V gene lost 6 bases and the J gene lost 3 bases, with 11 bases spanning the gap. Germline CDR1 is SGHDT and CDR2 is YYEEEE. The CDR3 is 13 residues long.

The V gene is TRBV7-2, the J gene TRBJ1-1, with TRBD1 matching 9 bases. The CDR3 contains 14 residues. The germline CDR1 and CDR2 sequences are SGHTA and FQGNSA. Unmatched junction bases numbered 1, after V lost 4 bases and J lost 1 base. The CDR3 DNA sequence: TGTGCCAGCAGCTGGACAGGGGAGAACACTGAAGCTTTCTTT. It translates to CASSWTGENTEAFF.

This clone was observed a handful of times. V and J are TRBV5-1 and TRBJ2-5, with D maybe TRBD2 (5 bases). This CDR3 is 14 amino acids long. Trimming shortened V by 4 bases and J by 2 bases, and 12 bases separated the two germline ends. Germline V gene sequence: CDR1 SGHRS, CDR2 YFSETQ. In DNA, the CDR3 is TGCGCCAGCAGCGGCGGACTTGTACAAGAGACCCAGTACTTC. As protein: CASSGGLVQETQYF.

This clone was seen many times. The V call is TRBV7-9, the J call TRBJ2-3; TRBD1 or TRBD2 may be the D gene (5 bases each). Germline-derived CDR1 and CDR2 are SEHNR and FQNEAQ (reference sequence). V was trimmed by 5 bases and J by 1 base, leaving 10 bases between them. The CDR3 spans 14 residues. CDR3: CASSHQGRTDTQYF. DNA for the CDR3: TGTGCCAGCAGCCATCAGGGACGCACAGATACGCAGTATTTT. Variable domain in full (rest from reference TRBV7-9 and TRBJ2-3): DTGVSQNPRHKITKRGQNVTFRCDPISEHNRLYWYRQTLGQGPEFLTYFQNEAQLEKSRLLSDRFSAERPKGSFSTLEIQRTEQGDSAMYLCASSHQGRTDTQYFGPGTRLTVL.

This clone was seen ten or more times. CDR3 protein: CAIRGPSGGYTF. The CDR3 DNA follows: TGTGCCATCAGGGGGCCTAGTGGTGGCTACACCTTC. The gene calls are TRBV10-3 and TRBJ1-2; D possibly corresponds to TRBD1 (5 bases). CDR1 and CDR2 (germline): ENHRY, SYGVKD. The CDR3 totals 12 residues. V was shortened by 6 bases and J by 7 bases, with 12 bases between the two germline ends.

The table lists this clone with many counts. J is TRBJ2-7 and V is TRBV7-2, with D hard to call. CDR1 is SGHTA and CDR2 is FQGNSA in the germline V gene. Trimming removed 1 base from V and 2 bases from J, with 9 bases in between. The CDR3 is made up of 14 amino acids. CDR3 in DNA: TGTGCCAGCAGCTTAGTAGCAGTTACCTACGAGCAGTACTTC. Translation: CASSLVAVTYEQYF.

The V call is TRBV2, the J call TRBJ2-1; 11 positions match TRBD2. V shed 2 bases and J 8 bases; nucleotides not matched to a gene: 8. From germline, CDR1 is SNHLY and CDR2 FYNNEI. This CDR3 has 16 amino acids. The CDR3 DNA reads as TGTGCCAGCAGTGAATTTACTAGCGGGAGAAGTCATGAGCAGTTCTTC. Translated, it gives CASSEFTSGRSHEQFF.

This chain joins TRBV5-4 and TRBJ2-6; D might be TRBD1 (6 bases). The V end lost 4 bases, the J end lost 0 bases, and 11 bases lay between the germline ends. The CDR3 totals 16 residues. Germline values: CDR1 SGHNT, CDR2 YYREEE (reference sequence). As DNA, the CDR3 is TGTGCCAGCAGCCCTGGGACAAACTCTGGGGCCAACGTCCTGACTTTC. This gives the protein CASSPGTNSGANVLTF.

This clone occurred a few times. The chain recombines TRBV19 with TRBJ2-1; D is unresolved. Trimming pared 3 bases from V and 7 bases from J, leaving 7 bases between. CDR1 LNHDA and CDR2 SQIVND come from the germline V gene (reference sequence). This CDR3 has 12 residues. The CDR3 reads CASSIRANEQFF. The CDR3 region has the DNA TGTGCCAGTAGTATTAGGGCTAATGAGCAGTTCTTC.

The chain couples TRBV7-2 to TRBJ2-7; D might be TRBD1 (6 bases). The germline CDR1 and CDR2 sequences are SGHTA and FQGNSA. The ends were cut back, 1 base at V and 1 base at J, with 11 bases in the middle. The CDR3 loop spans 15 amino acids. This chain's CDR3 is CASSLGTALSYEQYF. For the CDR3, the DNA is TGTGCCAGCAGCTTAGGGACAGCACTTTCCTACGAGCAGTACTTC.

The CDR3 sequence: CASSLVSGVAYEQYF. In DNA form, the CDR3 reads TGTGCCAGCAGCTTAGTTTCAGGGGTAGCCTACGAGCAGTACTTC. The chain has TRBV7-2 and TRBJ2-7; weak D call: TRBD1 (6 bases). The CDR3 extends over 15 amino acids. Trimming cost V 1 base and J 2 bases, with 12 bases left between them. From germline, CDR1 is SGHTA and CDR2 FQGNSA.

This clone was seen many times. The chain is built from TRBV21-1 and TRBJ2-7; the D call in the table, TRBD1, was not verified against the DNA. TRBV21-1 is flagged as a pseudogene. The CDR3 is 17 amino acids. The CDR3 protein is CASSLMHLGDRTYEQYF. The CDR3 DNA sequence: TGTGCCAGCAGCCTAATGCACCTGGGGGACAGGACCTACGAGCAGTACTTC.

The rearrangement links TRBV28 to TRBJ2-2; D is uncertain. Trimming pared 3 bases from V and 1 base from J, leaving 15 bases between. Germline CDR1 and CDR2: MDHEN and SYDVKM. The CDR3 runs 17 residues. The CDR3 DNA is TGTGCCAGCAGTTTCGGGCGGCGGAGCAAGAACACCGGGGAGCTGTTTTTT. Amino acid sequence: CASSFGRRSKNTGELFF.

In this sample, this clone turned up a few times. The sample contains more than one DNA sequence encoding this CDR3. V is TRBV11-3 and J is TRBJ2-3, with 16 positions matching TRBD2. Looked up from germline, CDR1 is SGHNT and CDR2 is YENEEA. Trimming at V came to 5 bases and at J to 4 bases, leaving 3 bases not matched to a gene. This CDR3 comprises 16 residues. CDR3 bases: TGTGCCAGCAGCCCCGGGACTAGCGGGAGGGCAGATACGCAGTATTTT. This translates into CASSPGTSGRADTQYF.

This clone was recorded a few times. The chain carries TRBV10-3 and TRBJ2-7; the match to TRBD2 covers 13 bases. The J segment lost 6 bases and the V segment lost 2 bases, leaving 10 bases of the junction unmatched. CDR3 size: 17 residues. The germline V gene encodes CDR1 ENHRY and CDR2 SYGVKD. This CDR3 reads CAISEGRTSGSAGEQYF. The CDR3 region has the DNA TGTGCCATCAGTGAGGGCAGGACTAGCGGGAGTGCGGGCGAGCAGTACTTC.

This clone has just a few counts. The V call is TRBV5-1, the J call TRBJ2-1; D ambiguous. Germline V gene sequence: CDR1 SGHRS, CDR2 YFSETQ. V lost 4 bases to trimming and J lost 8 bases, with 19 bases between them. The CDR3 length is 15 residues. The CDR3 coding sequence is TGCGCCAGCAGCCGCGACGGGTTTAGGGTAGATGAGCAGTTCTTC. Translation: CASSRDGFRVDEQFF.

This clone occurred a few times. The chain has TRBV13 and TRBJ2-7; D is undetermined. The CDR3 extends over 14 amino acids. Germline V gene data show CDR1 as PRHDT and CDR2 as FYEKMQ (reference sequence). Trimming removed 0 bases from V and 3 bases from J, with 9 bases in between. CDR3 residues: CASSLGPVLYEQYF. The CDR3 nucleotides read TGTGCCAGCAGCTTAGGCCCTGTCCTCTACGAGCAGTACTTC.

This clone has only a few counts. The chain links TRBV7-9 to TRBJ2-1, with D maybe TRBD2 (5 bases). This CDR3 contains 13 residues. Germline lookup yields CDR1 SEHNR and CDR2 FQNEAQ (reference sequence). Trimming removed 4 bases at V and 11 bases at J, with 15 bases between. The CDR3 region is CASSSTARRQQFF. The CDR3, as DNA: TGTGCCAGCAGCTCCACCGCTCGGAGGCAGCAGTTCTTC.

This clone was counted a few times. This chain joins TRBV14 and TRBJ2-1; D is possibly TRBD2 (5 bases). The CDR3 covers 14 residues. CDR1 and CDR2 from the germline V gene are SGHDN and FVKESK. In DNA form, the CDR3 reads TGTGCGAGGCAAAGGTCCGGACTGTACAATGAGCAGTTCTTC. Amino acids: CARQRSGLYNEQFF. Complete variable domain (other parts from reference TRBV14 and TRBJ2-1): EAGVTQFPSHSVIEKGQTVTLRCDPISGHDNLYWYRRVMGKEIKFLLHFVKESKQDESGMPNNRFLAERTGGTYSTLKVQPAELEDSGVYFCARQRSGLYNEQFFGPGTRLTVL.

A few counts support this clone. The CDR3 sequence is CASSARDRGLHTEAFF. The CDR3 DNA reads TGTGCCAGCAGCGCGCGGGACAGGGGCCTTCACACTGAAGCTTTCTTT. The genes are TRBV9 and TRBJ1-1; 10 positions agree with TRBD1. Germline V CDR1 and CDR2: SGDLS, YYNGEE. Trimming cost V 3 bases and J 3 bases; bases outside gene matches: 8. This CDR3 is 16 amino acids long.

CDR3 bases: TGTGCCACCAGCACCCTGGGGGGTGGGACCCTTTTCGAGCAGTACTTC. It encodes CATSTLGGGTLFEQYF. This chain connects TRBV15 to TRBJ2-7; D may be TRBD2 (6 bases). Trimming removed 4 bases from V and 6 bases from J, with 22 bases in between. Germline V gives CDR1 LNHNV, CDR2 YYDKDF (reference sequence). The CDR3 is 16 amino acids.